One sample yielded the 9 T cell receptor beta chains listed below, sequenced in a study of a mutant IDH1 vaccine in newly diagnosed glioma. The antigens these receptors bind are not known. Assay: immunoSEQ multiplex PCR; the TCRdb copy retains only in-frame clones and omits some. The repertoire holds 50,000 to 70,000 clones, with about 81% as singletons. The time point here: week 23, last vaccination. Vaccine doses each comprised 300 ug of mutant IDH1 20-mer peptide, with topical imiquimod. The sample here was PBMCs, taken from a glioma patient whose treatment included an IDH1 peptide vaccine. The receptors here all came from a woman aged 40 to 55 with glioma. Some clones in this sample may be carry-over from other donors' samples.

This clone appeared a single time. The chain links TRBV10-2 to TRBJ2-7; the match to TRBD2 covers 12 bases. The CDR3 is 16 amino acids. The V gene end was trimmed by 8 bases and the J gene end by 3 bases; junction bases not matched to a gene: 11. Germline V gives CDR1 WSHSY, CDR2 SAAADI. The CDR3 is CASAGTSGREGYEQYF. The CDR3 DNA follows: TGCGCCAGCGCTGGGACTAGCGGGCGGGAGGGCTACGAGCAGTACTTC.

V usage is TRBV19 and J usage is TRBJ2-1, with 9 bases that match TRBD2. The V gene end was trimmed by 5 bases and the J gene end by 7 bases; junction bases not matched to a gene: 6. Germline V gene data show CDR1 as LNHDA and CDR2 as SQIVND (reference sequence). The CDR3 loop spans 14 amino acids. The CDR3 region has the DNA TGTGCCAGTAGTTCCCTAGCGGGGTCGAATGAGCAGTTCTTC. Translated: CASSSLAGSNEQFF.

The rearrangement uses TRBV6-1 and TRBJ1-1; no reliable D call. Trimming removed 6 bases at V and 1 base at J, with 9 bases between. CDR1 is MNHNS and CDR2 is SASEGT in the germline V gene. The length of the CDR3 is 13 residues. CDR3 loop: CASRTHQNTEAFF. CDR3 nucleotide sequence: TGTGCCAGCAGGACCCACCAGAACACTGAAGCTTTCTTT.

This chain connects TRBV7-2 to TRBJ2-7; 9 bases align to TRBD1. The germline gives CDR1 SGHTA, CDR2 FQGNSA. The CDR3 consists of 16 residues. The J segment lost 6 bases and the V segment lost 0 bases, leaving 9 bases of the junction unmatched. The CDR3 DNA is TGTGCCAGCAGCTTAGCTCCGACAGGGGGTTGGGGCGAGCAGTACTTC. This translates into CASSLAPTGGWGEQYF.

The V and J genes are TRBV6-4 and TRBJ1-1; TRBD1 matches 11 bases. Trimming took 4 bases from V and 3 from J; bases not matched to a gene: 4. The CDR3 loop spans 15 amino acids. The germline V gene has CDR1 MRHNA and CDR2 SNTAGT. The CDR3 protein is CASSGTGGAHTEAFF. The CDR3 bases are TGTGCCAGCAGTGGGACAGGGGGCGCTCACACTGAAGCTTTCTTT.

CDR3 loop: CASSGRDTLGYGYTF. For the CDR3, the DNA is TGTGCCAGCAGTGGTCGGGACACCCTGGGCTATGGCTACACCTTC. V is TRBV25-1 and J is TRBJ1-2; maybe TRBD1 (6 bases). The CDR3 consists of 15 residues. V was clipped by 4 bases and J by 4 bases, with 16 bases between them. The V gene's germline CDR1 is MGHDK and CDR2 SYGVNS.

The chain recombines TRBV27 with TRBJ2-1, with 7 bases fitting TRBD1. Germline CDR1 reads MNHEY; CDR2 reads SMNVEV (reference sequence). Trimming removed 6 bases from V and 3 bases from J; junction bases left unmatched: 5. The CDR3 is 14 amino acids. CDR3 amino acids: CASRPGGIYNEQFF. DNA of the CDR3: TGTGCCAGCAGACCAGGGGGTATCTACAATGAGCAGTTCTTC.

This rearrangement joins TRBV27 to TRBJ2-1; TRBD1 is a possible D gene (5 bases). The CDR3 has 14 residues. The germline V and J ends were trimmed by 0 bases and 5 bases, with 8 bases remaining between them. The germline V gene has CDR1 MNHEY and CDR2 SMNVEV (reference sequence). In DNA form, the CDR3 reads TGTGCCAGCAGTTTATCCAGGGTGCACAATGAGCAGTTCTTC. Amino acid sequence: CASSLSRVHNEQFF.

The V and J genes are TRBV11-2 and TRBJ1-6; TRBD1 might be the D (6 bases). Deletions cut 6 bases from V and 6 bases from J, with 21 bases between. Germline values: CDR1 SGHAT, CDR2 FQNNGV. The CDR3 has 17 residues. The CDR3 DNA is TGTGCCAGCAGTTGGCCGGCGGCAGGGGACATTAATTCACCCCTCCACTTT. It encodes CASSWPAAGDINSPLHF.